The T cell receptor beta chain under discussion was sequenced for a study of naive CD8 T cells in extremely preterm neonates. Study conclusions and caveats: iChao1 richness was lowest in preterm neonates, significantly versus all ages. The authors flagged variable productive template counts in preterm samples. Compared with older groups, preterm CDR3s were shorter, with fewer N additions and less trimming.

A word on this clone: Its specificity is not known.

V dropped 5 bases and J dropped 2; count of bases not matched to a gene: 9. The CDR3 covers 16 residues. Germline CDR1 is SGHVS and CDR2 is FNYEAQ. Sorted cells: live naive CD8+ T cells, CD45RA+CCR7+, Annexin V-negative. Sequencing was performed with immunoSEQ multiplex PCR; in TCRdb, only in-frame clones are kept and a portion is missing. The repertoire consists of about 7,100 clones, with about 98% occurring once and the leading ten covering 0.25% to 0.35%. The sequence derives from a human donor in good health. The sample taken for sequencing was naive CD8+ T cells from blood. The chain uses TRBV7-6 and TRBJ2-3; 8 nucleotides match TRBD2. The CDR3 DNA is TGTGCCAGCAGCCCCCTACTAGCGGCAACCACAGATACGCAGTATTTT. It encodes CASSPLLAATTDTQYF.